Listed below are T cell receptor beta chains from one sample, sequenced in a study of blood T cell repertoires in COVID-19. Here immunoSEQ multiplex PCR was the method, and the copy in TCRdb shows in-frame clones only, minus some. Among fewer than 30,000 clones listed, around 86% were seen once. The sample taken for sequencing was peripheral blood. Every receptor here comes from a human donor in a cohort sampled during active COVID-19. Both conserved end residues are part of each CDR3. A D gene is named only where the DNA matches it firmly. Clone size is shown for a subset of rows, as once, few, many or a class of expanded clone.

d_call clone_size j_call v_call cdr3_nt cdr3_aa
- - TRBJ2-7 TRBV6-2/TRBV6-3 TGTGCCAGCAGTTTACAGGGATACGAGCAGTACTTC CASSLQGYEQYF
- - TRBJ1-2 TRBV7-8 TGTGCCAGCAGCTTTGGGGGGGCCGGCTACACCTTC CASSFGGAGYTF
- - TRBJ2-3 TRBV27 TGTGCCAGCAGTTCCCCCGGCGGGGGCACAGATACGCAGTATTTT CASSSPGGGTDTQYF
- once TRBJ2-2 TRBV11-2 TGTGCCAGCAGCCCGCTAGCTGCCGGGGAGCTGTTTTTT CASSPLAAGELFF
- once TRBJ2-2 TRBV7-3 TGTGCCAGCAGTCTGACTCCGAACACCGGGGAGCTGTTTTTT CASSLTPNTGELFF
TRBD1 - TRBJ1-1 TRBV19 TGTGCCAGTAGGAGGGGGCTCTACACTGAAGCTTTCTTT CASRRGLYTEAFF
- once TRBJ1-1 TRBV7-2 TGTGCCAGCAGCTTAGACGTGACACGGTCCAACACTGAAGCTTTCTTT CASSLDVTRSNTEAFF
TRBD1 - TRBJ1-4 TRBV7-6 TGTGCCAGCAGCTTAAGGACAGGGGGCTTGGTTAATGAAAAACTGTTTTTT CASSLRTGGLVNEKLFF
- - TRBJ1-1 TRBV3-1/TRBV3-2 TGTGCCAGCAGCCCCAGGGTATATAAGGAAGCTTTCTTT CASSPRVYKEAFF
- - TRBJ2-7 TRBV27 TGTGCCAGCAGTTACCGGGGTTTGAATCCCAACGAGCAGTACTTC CASSYRGLNPNEQYF
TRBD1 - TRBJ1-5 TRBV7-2 TGTGCCAGCAGCGCCGGGACAGGGGGCGCAAGGGGTCAGCCCCAGCATTTT CASSAGTGGARGQPQHF
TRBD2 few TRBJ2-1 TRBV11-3 TGTGCCAGTTCCACCGGGGGGGCCAATGAGCAGTTCTTC CASSTGGANEQFF
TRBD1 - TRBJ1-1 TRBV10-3 TGTGCCATCACTAGGGGACAGATGAACACTGAAGCTTTCTTT CAITRGQMNTEAFF
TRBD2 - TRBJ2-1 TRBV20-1 TGCAGTGCTAGTCGACTAGCGGGGATCTACAATGAGCAGTTCTTC CSASRLAGIYNEQFF
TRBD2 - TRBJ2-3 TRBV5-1 TGCGCCAGCAGCCCTCTTGCGGGGGGGGTATCAGATACGCAGTATTTT CASSPLAGGVSDTQYF
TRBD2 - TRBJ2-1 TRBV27 TGTGCCAGCAGTTTGCTTGGACTAGCGGGGCATAGCTCCTACAATGAGCAGTTCTTC CASSLLGLAGHSSYNEQFF
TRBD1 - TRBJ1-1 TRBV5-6 TGTGCCAGCAGCTTGGTAGGGACAGGGGTGATTGCAGCTTTCTTT CASSLVGTGVIAAFF
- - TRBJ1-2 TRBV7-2 TGTGCCAGCAGCTTAGAAATTACAGGAAATAACTATGGCTACACCTTC CASSLEITGNNYGYTF
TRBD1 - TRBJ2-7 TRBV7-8 TGTGCCAGCAGCTTAGTACAACACCGGACAGGGTATGAGCAGTACTTC CASSLVQHRTGYEQYF
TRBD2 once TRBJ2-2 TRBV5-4 TGTGCCCTCGGGAGGGGAGACACCGGGGAGCTGTTTTTT CALGRGDTGELFF
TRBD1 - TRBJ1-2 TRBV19 TGTGCCAGTAGTATCTCGGGACAGAGTCCTAACTATGGCTACACCTTC CASSISGQSPNYGYTF
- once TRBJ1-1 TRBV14 TGTGCCAGCAGCCAAGTTTCTGGGGCCGCTGAAGCTTTCTTT CASSQVSGAAEAFF
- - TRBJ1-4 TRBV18 TGTGCCAGCTCACCACCCACAGTACAAAATGAAAAACTGTTTTTT CASSPPTVQNEKLFF
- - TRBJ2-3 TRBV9 TGTGCCAGCAGCTCAAAATACAGAAGCACAGATACGCAGTATTTT CASSSKYRSTDTQYF
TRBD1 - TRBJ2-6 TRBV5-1 TGCGCCAGCAGCCCATGGACAGGGAGGAGGTCTGGGGCCAACGTCCTGACTTTC CASSPWTGRRSGANVLTF
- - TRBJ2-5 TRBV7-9 TGTGCCAGCAGCTTGGAGGGACTCATTCAAGAGACCCAGTACTTC CASSLEGLIQETQYF
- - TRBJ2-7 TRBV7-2 TGTGCCAGCAGCTTAGGCGTAAGGGGGTACGAGCAGTACTTC CASSLGVRGYEQYF
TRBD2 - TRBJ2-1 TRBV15 TGTGCCACCAGCAGAGCACTGGGCCGGGGGGGTTTCAATGAGCAGTTCTTC CATSRALGRGGFNEQFF
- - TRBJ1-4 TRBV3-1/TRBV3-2 TGTGCCAGCAGCTCATACCGGGATAATGAAAAACTGTTTTTT CASSSYRDNEKLFF
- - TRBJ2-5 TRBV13 TGTGCCAGCAGCTTAATGGGTAGCGGGACCCAGTACTTC CASSLMGSGTQYF
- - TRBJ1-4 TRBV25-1 TGTGCCAGCAGTGCGCGCCGGGGGGCGCGTCGCCCGGAGGAAAAACTGTTTTTT CASSARRGARRPEEKLFF
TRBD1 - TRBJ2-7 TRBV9 TGTGCCAGCAGCGTACAGGGGGGACAGGGGGCTTACGAGCAGTACTTC CASSVQGGQGAYEQYF
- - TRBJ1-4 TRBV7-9 TGTGCCAGCAGCCTTCGGGGGGAAAAACTGTTTTTT CASSLRGEKLFF
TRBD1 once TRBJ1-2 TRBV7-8 TGTGCCAGCACTGTAACAGGGGGCTCCTATGGCTACACCTTC CASTVTGGSYGYTF
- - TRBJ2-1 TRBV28 TGTGCCAGCCACCAACCCCCCGTCCCGGGGGATCTCAATGAGCAGTTCTTC CASHQPPVPGDLNEQFF
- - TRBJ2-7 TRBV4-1 TGCGCCAGCAGCCAAGAGGTAGTCCCTACGAGCATCAACTTC CASSQEVVPTSINF
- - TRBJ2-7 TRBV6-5 TGTGCCAGCAGTTACTTAGGGGATAGTACATACGAGCAGTACTTC CASSYLGDSTYEQYF
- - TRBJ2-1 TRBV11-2 TGTGCCAGCAGCTTAGAGGTGGGCCCCCTCGAGCAGTTCTTC CASSLEVGPLEQFF
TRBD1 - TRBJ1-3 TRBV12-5 TGTGCTAGTGGTCCCTGGACAGGGAAGGGAAACACCATATATTTT CASGPWTGKGNTIYF
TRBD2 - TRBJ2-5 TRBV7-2 TGTGCCAGCAGCTTCGGGCGGGGGGGGCCGGACCGGCCGGGAGAGACCCAGTACTTC CASSFGRGGPDRPGETQYF
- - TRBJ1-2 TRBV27 TGTGCCAGTTATCAGGGAAACGGCTACACCTTC CASYQGNGYTF
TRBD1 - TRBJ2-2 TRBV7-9 TGTGCCAGCAGCCAAAGGACAGGGGGCACCGGGGAGCTGTTTTTT CASSQRTGGTGELFF
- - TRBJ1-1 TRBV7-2 TGTGCCAGCAGCTTAGATAGGGGGAAAACTGAAGCTTTCTTT CASSLDRGKTEAFF
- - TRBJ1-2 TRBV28 TGTGCCAGCAGTTTGAGTACAGGGTTCCGAGGCTACACCTTC CASSLSTGFRGYTF
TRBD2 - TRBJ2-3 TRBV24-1 TGTGCCACCAGTGTTCTCGGGGGGGAGAACACAGATACGCAGTATTTT CATSVLGGENTDTQYF
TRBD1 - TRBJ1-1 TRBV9 TGTGCCAGCAGCGTATATGGGACAGGGAACACTGAAGCTTTCTTT CASSVYGTGNTEAFF
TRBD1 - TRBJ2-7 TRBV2 TGTGCCAGCAGTGATTCCGGGACAGGGGAAGGGGAGCAGTACTTC CASSDSGTGEGEQYF
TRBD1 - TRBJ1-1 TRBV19 TGTGCCAGTAGTATGGGGACAGGGAGGAGGAACACTGAAGCTTTCTTT CASSMGTGRRNTEAFF
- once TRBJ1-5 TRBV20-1 TGCAGTGCTAGTTTGTATTTTGGCAATCAGCCCCAGCATTTT CSASLYFGNQPQHF
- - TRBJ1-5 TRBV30 TGTGCCTGGAGTGTACGAGGGAATCAGCCCCAGCATTTT CAWSVRGNQPQHF
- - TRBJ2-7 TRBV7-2 TGTGCCAGCAGCTTCGGGGGACCCTACGAGCAGTACTTC CASSFGGPYEQYF
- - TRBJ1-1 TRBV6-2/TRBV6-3 TGTGCCAGCAGCTATTATATGAACACTGAAGCTTTCTTT CASSYYMNTEAFF